Sequencing of this T cell receptor beta chain was carried out in a study of identifying expanded T cells in peripheral blood. Libraries were prepared by immunoSEQ multiplex PCR; TCRdb keeps only in-frame clonotypes and omits some of them. The repertoire consists of 100,000 or so clones, with approximately 90% occurring once and the leading ten covering roughly 15%. Comments on this clone: The target antigen is unknown.

The study, taken as a whole, reports: Across healthy donors, higher total template counts meant significantly greater approximately two-week count variance.

The CDR3 contains 14 residues. Trimming took 1 base from V and 14 from J, leaving 15 bases between them. CDR1 and CDR2 (germline): SGHDN, FVKESK. The sequenced sample consisted of blood. The receptor was isolated from a person aged 18 to 70 in good health. J is TRBJ1-6 and V is TRBV14; no definite D call. The chain's CDR3 is CASSQVGLWGSLHF. DNA of the CDR3: TGTGCCAGCAGCCAAGTAGGGCTTTGGGGTTCCCTCCACTTT. The variable domain in full, completed from reference TRBV14 and TRBJ1-6, reads EAGVTQFPSHSVIEKGQTVTLRCDPISGHDNLYWYRRVMGKEIKFLLHFVKESKQDESGMPNNRFLAERTGGTYSTLKVQPAELEDSGVYFCASSQVGLWGSLHFGNGTRLTVT.